This entry lists 14 T cell receptor beta chains sequenced from one sample in a study of T cell changes during pregnancy in multiple sclerosis. Measured with immunoSEQ multiplex PCR; TCRdb has only the in-frame clones, and not every one. Of 50,000 to 60,000 clones detected, roughly 90% appear once; the ten largest clones hold 0.15% to 0.2%. The sample was CD4+ T cells from peripheral blood mononuclear cells, taken after pregnancy. These receptors were taken from a female donor in good health, enrolled as a control in a pregnancy study.

This clone occurred a few times. The chain couples TRBV7-6 to TRBJ1-2; tentative D call: TRBD1 (6 bases). V lost 4 bases to trimming and J lost 4 bases, with 19 bases between them. The CDR3 totals 16 residues. Germline CDR1 is SGHVS and CDR2 is FNYEAQ. The CDR3 is CASSSIGGADAYGYTF. DNA of the CDR3: TGTGCCAGCAGCTCCATAGGGGGGGCAGATGCCTATGGCTACACCTTC.

The chain joins TRBV7-3 to TRBJ2-2; 9 nucleotides line up with TRBD2. With V trimmed by 1 base and J by 6 bases, 6 bases remained unmatched. Germline CDR1 reads SGHTA; CDR2 reads FQGTGA. CDR3 length: 16 residues. The CDR3 reads CASSLNLRGGAGELFF. The CDR3 DNA reads TGTGCCAGCAGCTTAAACCTCCGCGGGGGGGCCGGGGAGCTGTTTTTT.

The chain employs TRBV19 and TRBJ1-3; D is uncertain. V was trimmed by 6 bases and J by 0 bases, leaving 9 bases between them. The CDR3 is 14 residues long. CDR1 and CDR2 from the germline V gene are LNHDA and SQIVND (reference sequence). In DNA form, the CDR3 reads TGTGCCAGTAGGAGTACTTTCTCTGGAAACACCATATATTTT. Encoded protein: CASRSTFSGNTIYF. Drawing the rest from reference TRBV19 and TRBJ1-3, the complete variable domain is DGGITQSPKYLFRKEGQNVTLSCEQNLNHDAMYWYRQDPGQGLRLIYYSQIVNDFQKGDIAEGYSVSREKKESFPLTVTSAQKNPTAFYLCASRSTFSGNTIYFGEGSWLTVV.

J is TRBJ1-1 and V is TRBV19; D perhaps matches TRBD1 (5 bases). Germline V gene lookup returns CDR1 LNHDA and CDR2 SQIVND (reference sequence). Trimming cost V 10 bases and J 0 bases, with 18 bases left between them. This CDR3 is 15 amino acids long. The CDR3 bases are TGTGCCACCCAGGGAGGGAAGGCTATGAACACTGAAGCTTTCTTT. It codes for CATQGGKAMNTEAFF.

The chain couples TRBV18 to TRBJ2-7, with 7 bases matching TRBD1. CDR1 is KGHSH and CDR2 is LQKENI in the germline V gene. The CDR3 has 12 amino acids. After removal of 5 bases from V and 7 bases from J, the junction contained 5 bases not matched to a gene. CDR3: CASSAQGQEQYF. DNA for the CDR3: TGTGCCAGCTCAGCCCAGGGACAGGAGCAGTACTTC. Variable domain in full (rest from reference TRBV18 and TRBJ2-7): NAGVMQNPRHLVRRRGQEARLRCSPMKGHSHVYWYRQLPEEGLKFMVYLQKENIIDESGMPKERFSAEFPKEGPSILRIQQVVRGDSAAYFCASSAQGQEQYFGPGTRLTVT.

The chain uses TRBV20-1 and TRBJ2-1; a possible D gene is TRBD2 (5 bases). The CDR3 is made up of 11 amino acids. The V end lost 6 bases, the J end lost 9 bases, and 12 bases lay between the germline ends. Germline assignment: CDR1 DFQATT and CDR2 SNEGSKA (reference sequence). The CDR3 protein is CSARTEGEQFF. In nucleotides, the CDR3 is TGCAGTGCAAGGACCGAGGGTGAGCAGTTCTTC.

The J gene is TRBJ1-1, the V gene TRBV7-6, with a weak D call TRBD1 (5 bases). Trimming shortened V by 1 base and J by 4 bases, and 7 bases separated the two germline ends. The germline CDR1 and CDR2 sequences are SGHVS and FNYEAQ. The CDR3 is 13 residues long. CDR3 loop: CASSLGGGTEAFF. DNA of the CDR3: TGTGCCAGCAGCTTAGGCGGGGGCACTGAAGCTTTCTTT.

This sequence joins TRBV18 and TRBJ2-1; D gene ambiguous. V was shortened by 2 bases and J by 0 bases, with 8 bases between the two germline ends. The CDR3 runs 15 residues. Germline loops: CDR1 KGHSH, CDR2 LQKENI. The CDR3 DNA is TGTGCCAGCTCACCAAGCCAAAGCTCCTACAATGAGCAGTTCTTC. Encoded protein: CASSPSQSSYNEQFF. Combining the CDR3 with reference TRBV18 and TRBJ2-1 gives the whole variable domain NAGVMQNPRHLVRRRGQEARLRCSPMKGHSHVYWYRQLPEEGLKFMVYLQKENIIDESGMPKERFSAEFPKEGPSILRIQQVVRGDSAAYFCASSPSQSSYNEQFFGPGTRLTVL.

The V and J genes are TRBV6-4 and TRBJ2-3; possibly TRBD2 for D (5 bases). The CDR3 has 15 amino acids. Germline V gene lookup returns CDR1 MRHNA and CDR2 SNTAGT. Trimming pared 3 bases from V and 6 bases from J, leaving 16 bases between. CDR3 region: CASSESTIASDTQYF. The CDR3 region has the DNA TGTGCCAGCAGTGAGTCGACTATCGCCTCGGATACGCAGTATTTT.

The V and J genes are TRBV12-5 and TRBJ2-7; D may be TRBD1 (6 bases). Germline loops: CDR1 LGHNT, CDR2 FRNRAP. The CDR3 sequence is 15 residues long. V was cut by 4 bases and J by 3 bases, with 16 bases left in between. CDR3 coding DNA: TGTGCTAGTGGTTCCCGAGGACAGTCAGACTACGAGCAGTACTTC. This sequence encodes CASGSRGQSDYEQYF.

The V gene is TRBV7-2, the J gene TRBJ1-2; D remains unclear. In germline, CDR1 is SGHTA, CDR2 FQGNSA. The CDR3 loop spans 14 amino acids. The V and J ends lost 1 base and 8 bases respectively, with 14 bases between them. CDR3 sequence: CASSLDRSGVGYTF. The CDR3 bases are TGTGCCAGCAGCTTAGACCGCTCCGGAGTGGGCTACACCTTC.

This chain uses TRBV5-4 with TRBJ2-3; 9 bases agree with TRBD2. The J segment lost 2 bases and the V segment lost 7 bases, leaving 5 bases of the junction unmatched. The CDR3 loop spans 14 amino acids. CDR1 is SGHNT, CDR2 YYREEE, per germline (reference sequence). The CDR3 sequence: CASGRGGVTDTQYF. CDR3 nucleotide sequence: TGTGCCAGCGGGCGGGGGGGCGTCACAGATACGCAGTATTTT. Supplemented by reference TRBV5-4 and TRBJ2-3, the full variable domain reads ETGVTQSPTHLIKTRGQQVTLRCSSQSGHNTVSWYQQALGQGPQFIFQYYREEENGRGNFPPRFSGLQFPNYSSELNVNALELDDSALYLCASGRGGVTDTQYFGPGTRLTVL.

This clone appeared a single time. The chain couples TRBV11-3 to TRBJ1-1, with D maybe TRBD1 (6 bases). Trimming took off 5 bases at V and 0 bases at J, with 10 bases between the two ends. This CDR3 has 14 amino acids. Germline V gives CDR1 SGHNT, CDR2 YENEEA. This CDR3 is CASSAGALNTEAFF. CDR3 DNA: TGTGCCAGCAGCGCAGGGGCGCTGAACACTGAAGCTTTCTTT.

V gene TRBV9 combines with J gene TRBJ1-6; a possible D gene is TRBD1 (6 bases). Germline V gene sequence: CDR1 SGDLS, CDR2 YYNGEE. The CDR3 length is 17 residues. Trimming stripped 3 bases from V and 9 bases from J, with 22 bases between. The CDR3 reads CASSGRQGTSIPSPLHF. CDR3 bases: TGTGCCAGCAGCGGGAGACAAGGGACATCTATTCCTTCACCCCTCCACTTT.